Sequencing of this T cell receptor (beta chain) was carried out in a study of T cells in Graves' hyperthyroidism and ophthalmopathy. About the study: The authors collected peripheral blood at initial diagnosis, before any treatment. Study findings and constraints: Among clonotypes expanded in thyroid above 0.001, most were also found in blood.

Amplification of TCR beta CDR3 regions used RNA as the template. HTBI primers were used for first-round RT-PCR of the TCR CDR3. Via MiXCR, TCRdb re-called the multiplex PCR reads, giving one row per CDR3 protein. The table shows 500,000 to 650,000 distinct CDR3 sequences, with 15% to 20% occurring only once. Exclusion of a patient resulted from uncontrolled infection, other autoimmune disease, pregnancy or lactation. Fresh peripheral blood, about 9.3 ml, yielded the PBMCs. This clonotype was picked up many times. Its antigen remains unidentified. Material for sequencing was blood. The TCR comes from a man aged 35-49 years with Graves' ophthalmopathy.

CDR3 in amino acids: CASSLFSGGAVETQYF. As DNA, the CDR3 is TGTGCCAGCAGCTTATTCAGCGGGGGGGCCGTGGAGACCCAGTACTTC. The rearrangement uses TRBV11-2 and TRBJ2-5; 10 bases agree with TRBD2. V was pared by 2 bases and J by 5 bases, with 8 bases of the junction left unmatched. This CDR3 is built from 16 residues. Germline CDR1 and CDR2: SGHAT and FQNNGV.